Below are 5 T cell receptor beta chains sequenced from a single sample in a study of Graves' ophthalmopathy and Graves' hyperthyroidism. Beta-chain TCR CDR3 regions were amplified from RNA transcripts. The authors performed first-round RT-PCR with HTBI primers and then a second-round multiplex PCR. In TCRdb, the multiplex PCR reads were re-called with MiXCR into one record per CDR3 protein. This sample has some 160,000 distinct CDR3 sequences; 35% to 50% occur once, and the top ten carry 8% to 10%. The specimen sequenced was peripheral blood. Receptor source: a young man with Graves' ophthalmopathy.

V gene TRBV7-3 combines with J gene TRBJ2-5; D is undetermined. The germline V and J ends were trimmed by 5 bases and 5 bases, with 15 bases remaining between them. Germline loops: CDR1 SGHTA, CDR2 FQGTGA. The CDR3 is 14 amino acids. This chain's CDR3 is CASSQEGQIETQYF. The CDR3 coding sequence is TGTGCCAGCAGCCAAGAAGGGCAAATTGAGACCCAGTACTTC.

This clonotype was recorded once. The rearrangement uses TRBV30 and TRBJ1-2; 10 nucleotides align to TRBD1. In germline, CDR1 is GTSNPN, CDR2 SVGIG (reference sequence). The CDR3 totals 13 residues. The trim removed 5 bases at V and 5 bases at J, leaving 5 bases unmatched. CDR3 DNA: TGTGCCTGGGTCGGACAGGGGGAATATGGCTACACCTTC. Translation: CAWVGQGEYGYTF.

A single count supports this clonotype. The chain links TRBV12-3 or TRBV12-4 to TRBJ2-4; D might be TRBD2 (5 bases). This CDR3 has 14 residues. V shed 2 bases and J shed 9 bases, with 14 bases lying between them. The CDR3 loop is CASSLLRGLSIQYF. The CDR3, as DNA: TGTGCCAGCAGTTTATTACGGGGATTGAGCATTCAGTACTTC.

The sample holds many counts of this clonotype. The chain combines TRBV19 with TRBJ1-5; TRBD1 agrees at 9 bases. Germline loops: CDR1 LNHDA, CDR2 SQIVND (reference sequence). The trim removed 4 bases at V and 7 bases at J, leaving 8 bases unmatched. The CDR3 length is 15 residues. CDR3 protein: CASSTYRGLRQPQHF. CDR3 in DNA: TGTGCCAGTAGTACTTACAGGGGGCTAAGGCAGCCCCAGCATTTT.

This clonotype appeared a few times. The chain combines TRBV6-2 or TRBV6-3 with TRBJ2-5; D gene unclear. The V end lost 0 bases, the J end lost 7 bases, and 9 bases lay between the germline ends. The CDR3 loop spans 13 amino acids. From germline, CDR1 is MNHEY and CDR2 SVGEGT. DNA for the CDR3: TGTGCCAGCAGTTACTCGGCTGGGTGGACCCAGTACTTC. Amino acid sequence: CASSYSAGWTQYF.